These 20 T cell receptor beta chains came from one sample sequenced in a study of human T cells and chemical hapten exposure. Unfractionated whole blood yielded the extracted total RNA. Individual cDNA molecules had unique molecular identifiers attached to them by the library. TCRdb independently ran MiXCR on the reads; one entry per CDR3 protein. Found here are about 120,000 distinct CDR3 sequences, roughly 8.5% of them singletons; the top ten hold around 1.4%. The sequenced sample consisted of whole blood. These receptors all stem from a human donor in good health. Some clones in this sample may be carry-over from other donors' samples.

J is TRBJ2-1 and V is TRBV19, with 8 bases matching TRBD2. J gave up 7 bases and V 3 bases, and 5 bases lay outside the gene matches. Per the germline V gene, CDR1 is LNHDA and CDR2 is SQIVND (reference sequence). This CDR3 region has 14 residues. This chain's CDR3 is CASSIRTSQNEQFF. DNA for the CDR3: TGTGCCAGTAGTATCCGGACTAGCCAAAATGAGCAGTTCTTC.

A word on this clonotype: The junction departs from germline at one end; a sequencing error may be responsible. The CDR3 loop reads CACSPPPQGHEQFF. The CDR3 DNA reads TGTGCCTGCAGCCCCCCACCTCAGGGCCATGAGCAGTTCTTC. The J gene is TRBJ2-1, the V gene TRBV7-9; weak D call: TRBD1 (5 bases). This CDR3 has 14 residues. Per the germline V gene, CDR1 is SEHNR and CDR2 is FQNEAQ (reference sequence).

This clonotype showed up just a few times. The chain recombines TRBV27 with TRBJ1-1; D unclear. CDR3 length equals 14 residues. Germline CDR1 reads MNHEY; CDR2 reads SMNVEV (reference sequence). The V end lost 2 bases, the J end lost 0 bases, and 7 bases lay between the germline ends. This CDR3 reads CASSLKGLNTEAFF. CDR3 nucleotides: TGTGCCAGCAGTTTAAAGGGATTGAACACTGAAGCTTTCTTT.

This clonotype was detected many times. The V call is TRBV5-1, the J call TRBJ1-4; the D is unclear. V lost 7 bases, J lost 3 bases, and 7 bases lay in between. CDR3 length equals 12 residues. From germline, CDR1 is SGHRS and CDR2 YFSETQ. The CDR3 coding sequence is TGCGCCAGCGAAGGGCCTAATGAAAAACTGTTTTTT. This codes for CASEGPNEKLFF.

About this clonotype itself: One end of the junction fails to match germline, which may point to a read error. The rearrangement uses TRBV5-1 and TRBJ1-1; 8 nucleotides agree with TRBD1. The germline V gene encodes CDR1 SGHRS and CDR2 YFSETQ. The CDR3 extends over 14 amino acids. As DNA, the CDR3 is TGCGTCAGCAGCGCCACAGGGGGTAACACTGAAGCTTTCTTT. Translation: CVSSATGGNTEAFF.

The chain employs TRBV20-1 and TRBJ1-1; 11 bases align to TRBD1. After removal of 5 bases from V and 6 bases from J, the junction contained 5 bases not matched to a gene. The CDR3 has 13 amino acids. CDR1 and CDR2 from the germline V gene are DFQATT and SNEGSKA (reference sequence). The CDR3 sequence: CSASGQGVSEAFF. Here the CDR3 DNA reads TGCAGTGCTTCGGGACAGGGGGTCTCTGAAGCTTTCTTT.

This clonotype has just a few counts. The chain is built from TRBV6-2 or TRBV6-3 and TRBJ2-7; TRBD1 might be the D (6 bases). Trimming removed 5 bases from V and 4 bases from J, with 12 bases in between. Germline lookup yields CDR1 MNHEY and CDR2 SVGEGT. This CDR3 has 13 amino acids. The CDR3 protein is CASSGGSPYEQYF. The CDR3, as DNA: TGTGCCAGCAGTGGGGGCTCGCCTTACGAGCAGTACTTC.

This rearrangement joins TRBV3-1 to TRBJ1-3, with unresolved D. V was trimmed by 4 bases and J by 4 bases, leaving 17 bases between them. Germline CDR1 is LGHDT and CDR2 is YNNKEL (reference sequence). The CDR3 extends over 16 amino acids. CDR3 bases: TGTGCCAGCAGCCCCGAAAATAGTTGGGTCGGAAACACCATATATTTT. As protein: CASSPENSWVGNTIYF.

There are many counts of this clonotype. This chain uses TRBV27 with TRBJ1-1; D is perhaps TRBD1 (6 bases). The CDR3 sequence is 16 residues long. From germline, CDR1 is MNHEY and CDR2 SMNVEV (reference sequence). Between the trimmed V and J ends, which lost 4 bases and 0 bases, there was a span of 15 bases. CDR3 in DNA: TGTGCCAGCAGTTGGAAGGACAGACGTATGAACACTGAAGCTTTCTTT. This translates into CASSWKDRRMNTEAFF.

This clonotype was recorded many times. This rearrangement joins TRBV6-6 to TRBJ1-4; possible D gene TRBD1, 5 bases. This CDR3 comprises 15 residues. Germline CDR1 reads MNHNY; CDR2 reads SVGAGI (reference sequence). V shed 2 bases and J shed 7 bases, with 14 bases lying between them. The CDR3 spells CASSYQGDRLEKLFF. The CDR3 DNA reads as TGTGCCAGCAGTTACCAAGGGGACCGTCTTGAAAAACTGTTTTTT.

This clonotype has only a few counts. The gene calls are TRBV25-1 and TRBJ2-3, with 9 nucleotides matching TRBD1. This CDR3 has 15 residues. Germline CDR1 and CDR2: MGHDK and SYGVNS. V dropped 4 bases and J dropped 4; count of bases not matched to a gene: 6. The CDR3 sequence: CASSALGQGADTQYF. As DNA, the CDR3 is TGTGCCAGCAGTGCCCTGGGACAGGGCGCAGATACGCAGTATTTT.

This clonotype was observed many times. The CDR3 DNA follows: TGTGCCAGCAGTTACCGTGGCGGCGGGCCGTATTCACCCCTCCACTTT. Translation: CASSYRGGGPYSPLHF. J is TRBJ1-6 and V is TRBV6-2 or TRBV6-3; no definite D call. The length of the CDR3 is 16 residues. The germline V gene encodes CDR1 MNHEY and CDR2 SVGEGT. The germline V and J ends were trimmed by 2 bases and 8 bases, with 16 bases remaining between them.

The rearrangement uses TRBV18 and TRBJ1-2; D is ambiguous. The CDR3 is 15 residues long. V was trimmed by 0 bases and J by 4 bases, leaving 12 bases between them. Looked up from germline, CDR1 is KGHSH and CDR2 is LQKENI. The CDR3 DNA reads TGTGCCAGCTCACCACCACACAGCCCGATCTATGGCTACACCTTC. This gives the protein CASSPPHSPIYGYTF.

This clonotype occurred many times. The chain recombines TRBV20-1 with TRBJ2-3; 9 bases match TRBD1. The CDR3 spans 14 residues. With V trimmed by 1 base and J by 5 bases, 4 bases remained unmatched. Germline loops: CDR1 DFQATT, CDR2 SNEGSKA (reference sequence). In DNA form, the CDR3 reads TGCAGTGCTAGAGTGGACAGGGGAGTAGATACGCAGTATTTT. This translates into CSARVDRGVDTQYF.

This clonotype was counted ten times or more. V gene TRBV6-2 or TRBV6-3 combines with J gene TRBJ1-6; D is uncertain. Trimming stripped 3 bases from V and 11 bases from J, with 8 bases between. Germline CDR1 is MNHEY and CDR2 is SVGEGT. This CDR3 comprises 12 residues. In nucleotides, the CDR3 is TGTGCCAGCAGTTATCAACGGGCACCCCTCCACTTT. It translates to CASSYQRAPLHF.

This clonotype appeared a few times. The chain uses TRBV5-4 and TRBJ2-1; TRBD1 or TRBD2 may be the D gene (5 bases each). The germline CDR1 and CDR2 sequences are SGHNT and YYREEE (reference sequence). The CDR3 covers 13 residues. Trimming took off 2 bases at V and 7 bases at J, with 10 bases between the two ends. As DNA, the CDR3 is TGTGCCAGCAGCTTTCAGGGACGGAATGAGCAGTTCTTC. It yields the protein CASSFQGRNEQFF.

This clonotype was counted between two and nine times. V usage is TRBV12-3 or TRBV12-4 and J usage is TRBJ1-6; the D is unclear. The V end was cut by 5 bases, the J end by 7 bases, with 9 bases between. The CDR3 runs to 13 residues. CDR3 sequence reads: CASSPRMNSPLHF. DNA for the CDR3: TGTGCCAGCAGTCCCCGGATGAATTCACCCCTCCACTTT.

The chain links TRBV11-1 to TRBJ2-1; a possible D gene is TRBD2 (7 bases). Trimming removed 1 base from V and 5 bases from J, with 12 bases in between. CDR1 is SGHAT, CDR2 FQDESV, per germline (reference sequence). This CDR3 spans 15 amino acids. CDR3 in DNA: TGTGCCAGCAGCTTAGGTGGGGGGGCCGACAATGAGCAGTTCTTC. Translating gives CASSLGGGADNEQFF.

A few counts support this clonotype. This chain connects TRBV20-1 to TRBJ2-4, with D unresolved. This CDR3 is 14 amino acids long. Germline V gene lookup returns CDR1 DFQATT and CDR2 SNEGSKA (reference sequence). The V and J ends lost 2 bases and 3 bases respectively, with 11 bases between them. The CDR3 sequence is CSARIASFKNIQYF. CDR3 coding DNA: TGCAGTGCTAGAATTGCATCCTTCAAAAACATTCAGTACTTC.

This clonotype was counted a few times. The chain uses TRBV25-1 and TRBJ2-5; a possible D gene is TRBD2 (5 bases). Germline CDR1 reads MGHDK; CDR2 reads SYGVNS. Between the trimmed V and J ends, which lost 1 base and 2 bases, there was a span of 11 bases. This CDR3 contains 15 residues. The CDR3: CASSEFTGIQETQYF. The DNA for the CDR3 is TGTGCCAGCAGTGAATTCACGGGGATTCAAGAGACCCAGTACTTC.